The TCR beta chain under discussion was sequenced for a study of blood T cell repertoires in COVID-19. About the study: Collection of acute and convalescent COVID-19 samples took place in the United States, Italy and Spain. Nucleic acid was either cDNA or gDNA, and it came from T cells, B-cell-depleted T cells, or PBMCs.

Authors' analysis steps: Estimation of nucleated cell counts was performed using reference gene primer amplification. Repertoires were generated with immunoSEQ multiplex PCR, while TCRdb's copy carries only in-frame clones and drops some. V, J and clone size are taken as reported in that table, and D and trimming were inferred from the DNA itself. The top ten hold 19% of the sample, which has over 100,000 clones, roughly 89% seen once. V shed 7 bases and J shed 1 base, with 12 bases lying between them. Germline V lookup: CDR1 SGHVS, CDR2 FNYEAQ. This CDR3 has 14 amino acids. Sequenced input: peripheral blood. The chain recombines TRBV7-6 with TRBJ2-3; D call uncertain. The clonotype comes from a human donor with acute or convalescent COVID-19. The donor label of this sample is uncertain. CDR3 sequence reads: CASTITSGTDTQYF. The CDR3 DNA reads as TGTGCCAGCACAATCACGAGCGGCACAGATACGCAGTATTTT.